The clone carrying this T cell receptor beta chain occurred once. Antigen unknown. RNA transcripts yielded amplified TCR beta CDR3 regions. The primer set for the first-round RT-PCR of the TCR CDR3 was HTBI. One entry per CDR3 protein, called by TCRdb with MiXCR from the multiplex PCR reads. The table includes about 460,000 distinct CDR3 sequences, 20% to 25% detected once. Germline CDR1 LNHDA, CDR2 SQIVND (reference sequence). V was clipped by 7 bases and J by 0 bases, with 13 bases between them. The CDR3 length is 15 residues. The data belong to a study of T cells in Graves' hyperthyroidism and ophthalmopathy. Study-level background: Any treatment followed the collection of peripheral blood at initial diagnosis.

Study-wide points: Using 13 V-J features, a model discriminated ophthalmopathy from stable hyperthyroidism.

Sequencing was done on a sample of blood. The sequence came from a woman in her 70s with Graves' ophthalmopathy. The chain is built from TRBV19 and TRBJ2-1, with D possibly being TRBD1 or TRBD2 (5 bases each). The CDR3 nucleotides are TGTGCCAGTAATCTCGGGACCAGCTCCTACAATGAGCAGTTCTTC. Translation gives CASNLGTSSYNEQFF.